This is a list of T cell receptor beta chains from one sample in a study of T cell clonotyping in hematopoietic cell transplantation. Profiling relied on immunoSEQ multiplex PCR, and the TCRdb table lists in-frame clones only, not all of them. The sample has over 2,500 clones, 83% seen once. Sample: PBMCs, taken 180 days after allogeneic stem cell transplant. The receptors originated from a female patient aged 40 to 55 who had an allogeneic stem cell transplant from a related donor, so T cells may come from the graft donor. Some clones in this sample may be carry-over from other donors' samples. Each CDR3 is given with its conserved first and last residue. The D gene is left open where the match is weak. The size entry is marked missing in some rows and otherwise reads once, few, many or a size class.

TRBJ2-1,12,NA,TRBV11-2,once,TGTGCCAGCAGCCGAACTCGAAATGAGCAGTTCTTC,CASSRTRNEQFF
TRBJ2-3,13,NA,TRBV9,NA,TGTGCCAGCAGCCTCAGTCGCACAGATACGCAGTATTTT,CASSLSRTDTQYF
TRBJ2-2,15,TRBD2,TRBV15,few,TGTGCCACCAGCAGAGAGGGAATAGCGGGCGGGGAGCTGTTTTTT,CATSREGIAGGELFF
TRBJ1-4,14,TRBD1,TRBV2,NA,TGTGCCAGCAGGGACGACAGGGAGGGGGAAAAACTGTTTTTT,CASRDDREGEKLFF
TRBJ1-1,13,NA,TRBV11-2,NA,TGTGCCAGCAGCTTGTCGTGGAACACTGAAGCTTTCTTT,CASSLSWNTEAFF
TRBJ1-1,14,NA,TRBV5-1,NA,TGCGCCAGCAGTTTCTCAAAGCTGAACACTGAAGCTTTCTTT,CASSFSKLNTEAFF
TRBJ2-3,13,NA,TRBV9,NA,TGTGCCAGCAGCCTTAGCCGCACAGATACGCAGTATTTT,CASSLSRTDTQYF
TRBJ2-2,16,TRBD1,TRBV6-6,NA,TGTGCCAGTCTATCCGGGACAGGGAGCGGTTCCGGGGAGCTGTTTTTT,CASLSGTGSGSGELFF
TRBJ2-2,14,TRBD1,TRBV11-2,NA,TGTGCCAGCAGCTTAGGGACAGGGTCAGGGGAGCTGTTTTTT,CASSLGTGSGELFF
TRBJ2-1,15,TRBD1,TRBV10-1,once,TGCGCCAGCAGTGAGTTTACAGGGGGCATCGATGAGCAGTTCTTC,CASSEFTGGIDEQFF
TRBJ2-7,14,NA,TRBV7-2,NA,TGTGCCAGCAGCCTAGGGCGGGACACCTACGAGCAGTACTTC,CASSLGRDTYEQYF
TRBJ2-5,14,TRBD1,TRBV19,NA,TGTGCCAGTAGTACCTCCGGACAGGGTCAGACCCAGTACTTC,CASSTSGQGQTQYF
TRBJ2-1,14,NA,TRBV27,once,TGTGCCAGCAGTTGGAATCCCAGCTACAATGAGCAGTTCTTC,CASSWNPSYNEQFF
TRBJ1-5,16,NA,TRBV7-8,NA,TGTGCCAGCAGCTTAATAGGAGGGGCCACCAATCAGCCCCAGCATTTT,CASSLIGGATNQPQHF
TRBJ2-3,16,NA,TRBV6-4,NA,TGTGCCAGCAGTGACGATCCGGGGACACCCACAGATACGCAGTATTTT,CASSDDPGTPTDTQYF
TRBJ2-7,13,NA,TRBV19,NA,TGTGCCAGTAGTTCGCGGCCACCCTACGAGCAGTACTTC,CASSSRPPYEQYF
TRBJ2-1,14,TRBD2,TRBV4-3,NA,TGCGCCAGCAGCCAAGGGGCGGGAGGTCGGGAGCAGTTCTTC,CASSQGAGGREQFF
TRBJ2-2,14,NA,TRBV19,NA,TGTGCCAGTAGTATAGACAGTCAGGCTGGGGAGCTGTTTTTT,CASSIDSQAGELFF
TRBJ2-7,14,TRBD2,TRBV5-1,NA,TGCGCCAGCAGCGTCAGCGGGAGCTCCTACGAGCAGTACTTC,CASSVSGSSYEQYF
TRBJ2-2,12,NA,TRBV7-2,NA,TGTGCCAGCAGCTACCAGGGGGGGGAGCTGTTTTTT,CASSYQGGELFF
TRBJ2-7,13,NA,TRBV4-3,NA,TGCGCCAGCAGCAGGGAGGTTACATACGAGCAGTACTTC,CASSREVTYEQYF
TRBJ1-2,15,NA,TRBV5-6,few,TGTGCCAGCAGCTTGGGAGGGGCGGAATCCTATGGCTACACCTTC,CASSLGGAESYGYTF
TRBJ1-4,15,NA,TRBV7-9,once,TGTGCCACCACTGGCCCCCTCGAGGCTAATGAAAAACTGTTTTTT,CATTGPLEANEKLFF
TRBJ2-7,14,NA,TRBV5-3,NA,TGTGCCAGCAGCCTAGGGCGGGACACCTACGAGCAGTACTTC,CASSLGRDTYEQYF
TRBJ2-7,14,NA,TRBV5-1,NA,TGTGCCAGCAGCCTAGGGCGGGACACCTACGAGCAGTACTTC,CASSLGRDTYEQYF
TRBJ2-7,13,NA,TRBV6-1,once,TGTGCCAGGAAAGACGGGACGCCCCTCGGGCAGTACTTC,CARKDGTPLGQYF
TRBJ1-1,13,NA,TRBV30,NA,TGTGCCTGGAGTTCACATATGAACACTGAAGCTTTCTTT,CAWSSHMNTEAFF
TRBJ1-2,16,TRBD1,TRBV7-6,NA,TGTGCCAGCAGCTTAGGTACACCAGGGGGTTTAAATGGCTACACCTTC,CASSLGTPGGLNGYTF
TRBJ1-1,12,TRBD1,TRBV6-4,NA,TGTGCCAGCAGTGGGACAGGCACTGAAGCTTTCTTT,CASSGTGTEAFF
TRBJ2-2,20,TRBD2,TRBV4-1,NA,TGCGCCAGCAGCCACCCCGGACTAGCGGGAGGGCCGGGGTTGAACGGGGAGCTGTTTTTT,CASSHPGLAGGPGLNGELFF
TRBJ1-3,15,NA,TRBV5-8,NA,TGTGCCAGCAGTTCGTACTTCACGGGAGGAAACACCATATATTTT,CASSSYFTGGNTIYF
TRBJ1-5,15,NA,TRBV5-1,NA,TGCGCCAGCAGCCCGGAAGGTGGGGGATCGCAGCCCCAGCATTTT,CASSPEGGGSQPQHF
TRBJ2-1,16,NA,TRBV1,NA,TGCACCAGCAGCCAAGCCCTGAAGAGGTGGTTCAATGAGCAGTTCTTC,CTSSQALKRWFNEQFF